This TCR beta chain emerged from a study of blood T cell repertoires in COVID-19. In the original processing: Estimation of nucleated cell counts was performed using reference gene primer amplification. The repertoire was sequenced with immunoSEQ multiplex PCR; TCRdb's copy has only in-frame clones and lacks some. V, J and clone size derive from that table, while D and trimming were established from the DNA sequence. The sample lists about 480,000 clones; 89% were seen once. The CDR3 contains 14 residues. Germline CDR1 ENHRY, CDR2 SYGVKD. Trimming removed 6 bases at V and 3 bases at J, with 11 bases between.

The TCR sequence derives from a man aged 18 to 35 with COVID-19, enrolled during active disease. The chain joins TRBV10-3 to TRBJ2-2; no firm D call. The sequenced material came from peripheral blood. The CDR3 DNA reads as TGTGCCATCAGGGCCTTAGAGGACACCGGGGAGCTGTTTTTT. Amino acids: CAIRALEDTGELFF.